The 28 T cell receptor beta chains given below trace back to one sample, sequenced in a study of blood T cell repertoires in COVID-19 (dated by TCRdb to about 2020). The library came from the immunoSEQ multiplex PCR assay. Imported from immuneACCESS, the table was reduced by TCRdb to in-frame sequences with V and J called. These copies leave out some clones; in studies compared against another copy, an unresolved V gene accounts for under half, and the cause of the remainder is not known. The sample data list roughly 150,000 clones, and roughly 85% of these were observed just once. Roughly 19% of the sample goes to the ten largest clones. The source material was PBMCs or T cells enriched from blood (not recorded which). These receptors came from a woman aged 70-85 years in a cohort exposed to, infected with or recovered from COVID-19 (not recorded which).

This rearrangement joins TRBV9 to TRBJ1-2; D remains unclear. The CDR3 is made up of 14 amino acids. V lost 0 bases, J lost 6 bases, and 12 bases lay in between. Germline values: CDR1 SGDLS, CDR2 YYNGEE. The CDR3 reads CASSVVGGSDGYTF. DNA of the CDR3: TGTGCCAGCAGCGTAGTGGGAGGGAGCGATGGCTACACCTTC.

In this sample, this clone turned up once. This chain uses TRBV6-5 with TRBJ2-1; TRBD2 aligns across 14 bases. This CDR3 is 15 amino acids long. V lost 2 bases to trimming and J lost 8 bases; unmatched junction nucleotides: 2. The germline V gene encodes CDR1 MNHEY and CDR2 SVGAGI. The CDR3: CASSYGTSGSYEQFF. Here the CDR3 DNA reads TGTGCCAGCAGTTACGGGACTAGCGGGAGCTATGAGCAGTTCTTC.

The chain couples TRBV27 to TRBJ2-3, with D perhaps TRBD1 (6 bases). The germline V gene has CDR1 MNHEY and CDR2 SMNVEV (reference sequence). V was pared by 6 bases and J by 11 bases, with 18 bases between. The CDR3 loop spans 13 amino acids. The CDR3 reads CASRPNRVTGQYF. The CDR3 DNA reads TGTGCCAGCAGACCTAACAGGGTCACGGGGCAGTATTTT.

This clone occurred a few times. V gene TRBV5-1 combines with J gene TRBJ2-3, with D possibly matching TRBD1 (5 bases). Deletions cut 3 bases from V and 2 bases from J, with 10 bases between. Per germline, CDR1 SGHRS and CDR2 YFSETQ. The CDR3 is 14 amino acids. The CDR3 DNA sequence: TGCGCCAGCAGCTGGGGCGGATTCACAGATACGCAGTATTTT. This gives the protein CASSWGGFTDTQYF.

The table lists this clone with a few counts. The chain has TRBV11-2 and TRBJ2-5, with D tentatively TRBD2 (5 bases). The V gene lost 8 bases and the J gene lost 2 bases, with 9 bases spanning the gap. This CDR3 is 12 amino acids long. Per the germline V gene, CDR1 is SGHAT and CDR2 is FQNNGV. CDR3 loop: CASSREQETQYF. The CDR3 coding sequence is TGTGCCAGCTCCCGGGAACAAGAGACCCAGTACTTC.

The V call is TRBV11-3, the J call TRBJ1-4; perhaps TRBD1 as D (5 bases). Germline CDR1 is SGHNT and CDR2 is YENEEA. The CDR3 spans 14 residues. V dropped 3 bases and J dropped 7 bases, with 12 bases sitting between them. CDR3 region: CASSLSGGGEKLFF. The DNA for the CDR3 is TGTGCCAGCAGCTTGTCGGGGGGAGGTGAAAAACTGTTTTTT.

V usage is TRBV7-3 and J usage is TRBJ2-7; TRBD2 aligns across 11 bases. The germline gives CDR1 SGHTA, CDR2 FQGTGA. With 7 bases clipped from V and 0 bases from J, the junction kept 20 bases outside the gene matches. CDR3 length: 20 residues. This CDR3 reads CASIVPRPGLAVLSSYEQYF. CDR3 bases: TGTGCCAGCATCGTGCCGCGTCCGGGACTAGCGGTCCTAAGCTCCTACGAGCAGTACTTC. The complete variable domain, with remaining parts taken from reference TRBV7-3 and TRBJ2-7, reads GAGVSQTPSNKVTEKGKYVELRCDPISGHTALYWYRQSLGQGPEFLIYFQGTGAADDSGLPNDRFFAVRPEGSVSTLKIQRTERGDSAVYLCASIVPRPGLAVLSSYEQYFGPGTRLTVT.

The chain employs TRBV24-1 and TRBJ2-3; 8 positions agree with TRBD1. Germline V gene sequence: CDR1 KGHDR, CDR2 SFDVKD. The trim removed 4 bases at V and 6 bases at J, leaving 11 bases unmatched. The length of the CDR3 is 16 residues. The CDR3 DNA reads TGTGCCACCAGTGACGGACAGGGTCTGGGATTGGATACGCAGTATTTT. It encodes CATSDGQGLGLDTQYF.

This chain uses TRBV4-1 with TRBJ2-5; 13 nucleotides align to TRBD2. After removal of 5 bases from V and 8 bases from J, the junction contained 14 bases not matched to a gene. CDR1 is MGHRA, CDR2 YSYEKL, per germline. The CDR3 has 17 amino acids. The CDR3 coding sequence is TGCGCCAGCAGCGCCCGGACTAGCGGGAGCCCCTCGGATACCCAGTACTTC. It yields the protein CASSARTSGSPSDTQYF.

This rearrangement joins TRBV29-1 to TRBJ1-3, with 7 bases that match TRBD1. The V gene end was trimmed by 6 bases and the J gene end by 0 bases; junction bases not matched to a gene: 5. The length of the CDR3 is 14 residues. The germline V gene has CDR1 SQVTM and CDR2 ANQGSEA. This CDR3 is CSVPDRFSGNTIYF. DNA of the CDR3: TGCAGCGTCCCGGACAGGTTCTCTGGAAACACCATATATTTT.

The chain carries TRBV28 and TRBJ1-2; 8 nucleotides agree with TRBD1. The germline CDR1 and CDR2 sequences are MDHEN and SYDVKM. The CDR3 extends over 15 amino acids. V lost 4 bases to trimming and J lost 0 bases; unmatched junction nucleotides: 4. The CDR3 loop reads CASSSTGGANYGYTF. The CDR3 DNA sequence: TGTGCCAGCAGTTCCACAGGGGGGGCTAACTATGGCTACACCTTC.

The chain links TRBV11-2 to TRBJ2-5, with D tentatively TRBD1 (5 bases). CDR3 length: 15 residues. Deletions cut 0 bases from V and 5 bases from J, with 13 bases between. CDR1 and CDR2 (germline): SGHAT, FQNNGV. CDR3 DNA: TGTGCCAGCAGCTTAGAGTCTACAGGAATTGAGACCCAGTACTTC. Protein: CASSLESTGIETQYF.

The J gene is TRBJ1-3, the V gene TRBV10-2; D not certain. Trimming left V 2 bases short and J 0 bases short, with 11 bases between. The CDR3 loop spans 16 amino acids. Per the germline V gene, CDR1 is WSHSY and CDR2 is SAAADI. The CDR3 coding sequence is TGCGCCAGCAGTGAGGTCTATCGGGTCTCTGGAAACACCATATATTTT. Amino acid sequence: CASSEVYRVSGNTIYF.

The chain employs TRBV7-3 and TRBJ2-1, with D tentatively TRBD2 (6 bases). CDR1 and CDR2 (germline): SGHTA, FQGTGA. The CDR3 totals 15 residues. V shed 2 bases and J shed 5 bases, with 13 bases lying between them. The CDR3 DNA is TGTGCCAGCAGCTTAGGGGCGGGAATAGACAATGAGCAGTTCTTC. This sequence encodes CASSLGAGIDNEQFF.

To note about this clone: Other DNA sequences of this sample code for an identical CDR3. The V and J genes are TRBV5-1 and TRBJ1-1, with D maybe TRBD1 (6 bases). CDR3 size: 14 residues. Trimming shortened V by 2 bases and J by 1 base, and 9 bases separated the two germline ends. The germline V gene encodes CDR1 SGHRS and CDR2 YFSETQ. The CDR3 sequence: CASSLQGGNTEAFF. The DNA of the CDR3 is TGCGCCAGCAGCTTACAGGGCGGGAACACTGAAGCTTTCTTT.

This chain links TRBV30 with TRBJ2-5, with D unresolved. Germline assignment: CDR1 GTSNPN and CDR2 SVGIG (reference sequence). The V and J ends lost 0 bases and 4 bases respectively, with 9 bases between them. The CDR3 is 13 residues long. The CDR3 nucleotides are TGTGCCTGGAGTGTGAACGACTTAGAGACCCAGTACTTC. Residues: CAWSVNDLETQYF. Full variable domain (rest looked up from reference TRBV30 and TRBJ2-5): SQTIHQWPATLVQPVGSPLSLECTVEGTSNPNLYWYRQAAGRGLQLLFYSVGIGQISSEVPQNLSASRPQDRQFILSSKKLLLSDSGFYLCAWSVNDLETQYFGPGTRLLVL.

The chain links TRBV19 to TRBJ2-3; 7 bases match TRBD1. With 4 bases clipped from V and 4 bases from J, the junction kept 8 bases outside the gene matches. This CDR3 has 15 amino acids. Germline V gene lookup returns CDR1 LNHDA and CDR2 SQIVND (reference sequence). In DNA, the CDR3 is TGTGCCAGTAGTAGAAACAGGGGACGAGCAGATACGCAGTATTTT. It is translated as CASSRNRGRADTQYF.

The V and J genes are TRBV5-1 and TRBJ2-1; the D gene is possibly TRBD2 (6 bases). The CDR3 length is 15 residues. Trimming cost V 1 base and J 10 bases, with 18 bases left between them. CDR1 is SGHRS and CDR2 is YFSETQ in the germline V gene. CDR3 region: CASSLSGVVREEQFF. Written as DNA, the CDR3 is TGCGCCAGCAGCTTGTCGGGGGTAGTTCGTGAGGAGCAGTTCTTC.

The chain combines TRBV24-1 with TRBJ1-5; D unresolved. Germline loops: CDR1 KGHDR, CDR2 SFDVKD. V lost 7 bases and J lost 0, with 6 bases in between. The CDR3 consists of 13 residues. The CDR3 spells CATRAHSNQPQHF. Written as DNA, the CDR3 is TGTGCCACCAGGGCACATAGCAATCAGCCCCAGCATTTT.

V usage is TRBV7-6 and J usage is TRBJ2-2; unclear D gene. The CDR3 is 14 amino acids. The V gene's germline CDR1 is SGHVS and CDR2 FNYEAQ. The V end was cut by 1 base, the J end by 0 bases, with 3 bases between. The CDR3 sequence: CASSLVTNTGELFF. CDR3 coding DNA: TGTGCCAGCAGCTTAGTCACGAACACCGGGGAGCTGTTTTTT.

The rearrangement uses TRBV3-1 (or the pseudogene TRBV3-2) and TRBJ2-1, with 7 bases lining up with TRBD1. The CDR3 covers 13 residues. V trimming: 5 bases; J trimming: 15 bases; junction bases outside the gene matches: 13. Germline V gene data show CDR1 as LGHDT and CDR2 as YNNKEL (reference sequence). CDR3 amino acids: CASSYLQGSATFF. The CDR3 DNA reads TGTGCCAGCAGCTATCTACAGGGGTCCGCGACGTTCTTC.

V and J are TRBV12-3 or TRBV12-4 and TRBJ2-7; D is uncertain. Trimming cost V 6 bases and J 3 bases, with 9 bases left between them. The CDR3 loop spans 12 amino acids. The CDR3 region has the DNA TGTGCCAGCAGCTCCAGATACTACGAGCAGTACTTC. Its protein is CASSSRYYEQYF.

CDR3 region: CASSRGYEQYF. CDR3 coding DNA: TGTGCCAGCAGCCGCGGCTACGAGCAGTACTTC. The V and J genes are TRBV7-8 and TRBJ2-7, with D hard to call. The ends were cut back, 5 bases at V and 3 bases at J, with 5 bases in the middle. The CDR3 covers 11 residues. Germline-derived CDR1 and CDR2 are SGHVS and FQNEAQ.

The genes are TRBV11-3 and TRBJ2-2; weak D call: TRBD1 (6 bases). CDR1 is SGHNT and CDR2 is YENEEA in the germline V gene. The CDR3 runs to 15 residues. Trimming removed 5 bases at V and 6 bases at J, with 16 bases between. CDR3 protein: CASSHQGWYAGELFF. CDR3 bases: TGTGCCAGCAGCCACCAGGGGTGGTACGCCGGGGAGCTGTTTTTT.

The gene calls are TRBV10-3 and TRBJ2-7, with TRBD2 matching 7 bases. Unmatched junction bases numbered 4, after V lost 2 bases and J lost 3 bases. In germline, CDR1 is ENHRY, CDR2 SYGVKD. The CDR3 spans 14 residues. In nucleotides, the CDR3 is TGTGCCATCAGTGAGGTGGGAGGGAACTACGAGCAGTACTTC. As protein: CAISEVGGNYEQYF.

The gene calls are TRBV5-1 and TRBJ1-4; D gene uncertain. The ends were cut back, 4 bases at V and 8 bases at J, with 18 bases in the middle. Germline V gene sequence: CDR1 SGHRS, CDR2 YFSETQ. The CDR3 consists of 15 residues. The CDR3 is CASSLSSTRGEKLFF. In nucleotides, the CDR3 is TGCGCCAGCAGCCTTAGCAGTACCCGAGGGGAAAAACTGTTTTTT.

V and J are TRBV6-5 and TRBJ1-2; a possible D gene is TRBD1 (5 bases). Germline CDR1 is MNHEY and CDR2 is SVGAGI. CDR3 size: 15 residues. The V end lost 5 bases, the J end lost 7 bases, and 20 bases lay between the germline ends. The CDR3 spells CASSKWRREESGYTF. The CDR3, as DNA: TGTGCCAGCAGTAAATGGCGCAGGGAAGAGTCTGGCTACACCTTC.

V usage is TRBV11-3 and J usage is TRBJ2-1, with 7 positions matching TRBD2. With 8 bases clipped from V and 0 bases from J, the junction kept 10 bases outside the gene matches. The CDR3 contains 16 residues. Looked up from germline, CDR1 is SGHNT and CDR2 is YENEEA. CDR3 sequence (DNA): TGTGCCAGCGGCCGACGTAGCGGGCCCTCCTACAATGAGCAGTTCTTC. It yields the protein CASGRRSGPSYNEQFF.